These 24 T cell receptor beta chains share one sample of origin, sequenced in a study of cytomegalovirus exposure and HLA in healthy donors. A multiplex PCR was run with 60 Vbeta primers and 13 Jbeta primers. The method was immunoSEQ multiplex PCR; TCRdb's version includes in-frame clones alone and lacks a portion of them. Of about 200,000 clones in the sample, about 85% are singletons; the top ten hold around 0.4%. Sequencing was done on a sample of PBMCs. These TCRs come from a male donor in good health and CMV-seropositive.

Written as DNA, the CDR3 is TGTGCCAGTAGTACCCTCTCCTACGAGCAGTACTTC. This codes for CASSTLSYEQYF. The J gene is TRBJ2-7, the V gene TRBV19; D uncertain. The CDR3 runs 12 residues. V shed 4 bases and J shed 0 bases, with 4 bases lying between them. From germline, CDR1 is LNHDA and CDR2 SQIVND (reference sequence).

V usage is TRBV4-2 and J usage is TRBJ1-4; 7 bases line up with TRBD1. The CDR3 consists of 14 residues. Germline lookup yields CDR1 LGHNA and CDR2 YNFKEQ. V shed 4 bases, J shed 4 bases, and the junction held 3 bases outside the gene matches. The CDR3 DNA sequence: TGTGCCAGCAGCCCGGGACAGAGTAATGAAAAACTGTTTTTT. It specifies CASSPGQSNEKLFF.

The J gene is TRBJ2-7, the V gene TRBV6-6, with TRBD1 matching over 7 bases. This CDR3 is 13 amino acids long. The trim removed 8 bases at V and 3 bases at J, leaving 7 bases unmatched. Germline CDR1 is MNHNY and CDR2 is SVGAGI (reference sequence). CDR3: CASCKRQGYEQYF. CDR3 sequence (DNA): TGTGCCAGCTGCAAGAGACAGGGCTACGAGCAGTACTTC.

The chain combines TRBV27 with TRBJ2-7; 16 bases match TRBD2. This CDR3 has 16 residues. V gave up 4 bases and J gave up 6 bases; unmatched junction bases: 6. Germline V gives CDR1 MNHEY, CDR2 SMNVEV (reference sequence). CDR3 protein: CASSSGTSGRASEQYF. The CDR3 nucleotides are TGTGCCAGCAGTTCAGGGACTAGCGGGAGGGCCAGCGAGCAGTACTTC.

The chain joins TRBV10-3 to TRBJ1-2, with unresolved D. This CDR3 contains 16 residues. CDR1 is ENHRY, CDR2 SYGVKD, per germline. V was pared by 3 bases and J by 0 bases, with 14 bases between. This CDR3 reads CAISEGGGITNYGYTF. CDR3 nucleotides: TGTGCCATCAGTGAAGGAGGCGGGATCACTAACTATGGCTACACCTTC.

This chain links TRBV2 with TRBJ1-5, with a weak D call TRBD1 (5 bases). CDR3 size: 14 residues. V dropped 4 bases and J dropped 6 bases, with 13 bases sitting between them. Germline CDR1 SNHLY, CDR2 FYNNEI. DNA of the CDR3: TGTGCCAGCAGTGGGGTGGGGCTAGGTCAGCCCCAGCATTTT. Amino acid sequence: CASSGVGLGQPQHF.

The CDR3 region is CASSLSSGVESYEQYF. The DNA of the CDR3 is TGTGCCAGCAGCTTATCTTCGGGAGTAGAATCCTACGAGCAGTACTTC. This chain joins TRBV7-2 and TRBJ2-7; D is possibly TRBD2 (6 bases). In germline, CDR1 is SGHTA, CDR2 FQGNSA. Trimming cost V 2 bases and J 1 base, with 15 bases left between them. The CDR3 extends over 16 amino acids.

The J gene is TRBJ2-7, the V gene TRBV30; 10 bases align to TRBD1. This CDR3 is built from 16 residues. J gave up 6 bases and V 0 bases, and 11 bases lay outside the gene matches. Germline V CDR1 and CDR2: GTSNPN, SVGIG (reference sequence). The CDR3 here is CAWSVFRTGGKFEQYF. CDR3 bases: TGTGCCTGGAGTGTATTTAGGACAGGGGGGAAGTTCGAGCAGTACTTC.

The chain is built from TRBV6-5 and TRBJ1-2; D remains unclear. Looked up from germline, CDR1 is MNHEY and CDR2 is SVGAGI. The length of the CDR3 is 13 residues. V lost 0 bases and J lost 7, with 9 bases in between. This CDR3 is CASSYSTAGGYTF. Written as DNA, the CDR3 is TGTGCCAGCAGTTACTCCACCGCCGGTGGCTACACCTTC.

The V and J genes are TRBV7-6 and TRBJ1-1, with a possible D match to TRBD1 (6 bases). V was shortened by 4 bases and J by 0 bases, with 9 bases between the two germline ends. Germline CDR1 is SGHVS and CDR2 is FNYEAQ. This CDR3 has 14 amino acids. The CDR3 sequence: CASSSGTLNTEAFF. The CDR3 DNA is TGTGCCAGCAGCTCAGGGACACTGAACACTGAAGCTTTCTTT. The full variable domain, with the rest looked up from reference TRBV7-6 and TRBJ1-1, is GAGVSQSPRYKVTKRGQDVALRCDPISGHVSLYWYRQALGQGPEFLTYFNYEAQQDKSGLPNDRFSAERPEGSISTLTIQRTEQRDSAMYRCASSSGTLNTEAFFGQGTRLTVV.

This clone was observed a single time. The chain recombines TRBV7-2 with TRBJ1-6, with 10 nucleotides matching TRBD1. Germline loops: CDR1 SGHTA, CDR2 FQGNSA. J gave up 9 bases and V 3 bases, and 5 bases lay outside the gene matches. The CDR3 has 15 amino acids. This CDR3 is CASSFGTGVVSPLHF. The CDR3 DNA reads TGTGCCAGCAGCTTTGGGACAGGGGTAGTTTCACCCCTCCACTTT. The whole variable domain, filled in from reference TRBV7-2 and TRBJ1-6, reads GAGVSQSPSNKVTEKGKDVELRCDPISGHTALYWYRQSLGQGLEFLIYFQGNSAPDKSGLPSDRFSAERTGGSVSTLTIQRTQQEDSAVYLCASSFGTGVVSPLHFGNGTRLTVT.

CDR3 sequence: CASSLGGTSYQPQHF. The CDR3 DNA sequence: TGCGCCAGCAGCCTGGGGGGGACTTCCTATCAGCCCCAGCATTTT. The gene calls are TRBV5-1 and TRBJ1-5; D may be TRBD1 (5 bases). Per germline, CDR1 SGHRS and CDR2 YFSETQ. Trimming cost V 4 bases and J 5 bases, with 16 bases left between them. This CDR3 spans 15 amino acids.

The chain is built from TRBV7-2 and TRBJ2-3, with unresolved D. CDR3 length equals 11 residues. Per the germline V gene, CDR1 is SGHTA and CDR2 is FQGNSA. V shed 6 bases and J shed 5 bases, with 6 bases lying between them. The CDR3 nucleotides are TGTGCCAGCAGTTGGAGAGATACGCAGTATTTT. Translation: CASSWRDTQYF.

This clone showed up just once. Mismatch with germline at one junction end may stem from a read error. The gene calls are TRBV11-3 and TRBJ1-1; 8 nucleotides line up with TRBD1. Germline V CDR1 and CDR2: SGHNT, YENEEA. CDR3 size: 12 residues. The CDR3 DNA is TGTGCCAGCAGCCTCGACGACAGGGGCATTTCCTTT. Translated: CASSLDDRGISF.

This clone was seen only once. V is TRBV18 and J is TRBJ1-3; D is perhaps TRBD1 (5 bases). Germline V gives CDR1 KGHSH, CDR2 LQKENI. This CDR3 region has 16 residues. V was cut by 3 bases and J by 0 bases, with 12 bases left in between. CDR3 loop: CASSPGLLSSGNTIYF. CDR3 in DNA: TGTGCCAGCTCACCGGGACTCCTGAGCTCTGGAAACACCATATATTTT. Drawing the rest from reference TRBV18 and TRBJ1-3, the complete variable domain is NAGVMQNPRHLVRRRGQEARLRCSPMKGHSHVYWYRQLPEEGLKFMVYLQKENIIDESGMPKERFSAEFPKEGPSILRIQQVVRGDSAAYFCASSPGLLSSGNTIYFGEGSWLTVV.

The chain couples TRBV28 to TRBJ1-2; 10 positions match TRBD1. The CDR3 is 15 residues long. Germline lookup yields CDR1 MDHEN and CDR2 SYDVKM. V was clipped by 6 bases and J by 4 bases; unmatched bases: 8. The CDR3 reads CASSTRQGASYGYTF. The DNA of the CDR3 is TGTGCCAGCAGCACCCGACAGGGGGCCTCCTATGGCTACACCTTC.

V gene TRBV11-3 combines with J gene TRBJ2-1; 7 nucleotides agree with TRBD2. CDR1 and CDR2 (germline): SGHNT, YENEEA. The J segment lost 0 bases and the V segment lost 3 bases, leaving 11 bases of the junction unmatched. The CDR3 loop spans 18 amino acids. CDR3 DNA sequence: TGTGCCAGCAGCTTGGTTAGCGGGTGGACAAGCTCCTACAATGAGCAGTTCTTC. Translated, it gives CASSLVSGWTSSYNEQFF.

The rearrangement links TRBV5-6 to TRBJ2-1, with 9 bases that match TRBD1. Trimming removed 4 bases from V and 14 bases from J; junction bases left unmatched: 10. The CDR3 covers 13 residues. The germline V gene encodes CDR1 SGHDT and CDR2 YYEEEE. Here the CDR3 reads CASSGNRDRAEFF. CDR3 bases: TGTGCCAGCAGCGGAAACCGGGACAGGGCGGAGTTCTTC.

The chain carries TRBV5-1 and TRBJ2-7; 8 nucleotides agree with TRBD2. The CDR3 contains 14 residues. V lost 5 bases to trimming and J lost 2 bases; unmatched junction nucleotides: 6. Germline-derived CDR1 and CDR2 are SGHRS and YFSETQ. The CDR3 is CASRKLAGTYEQYF. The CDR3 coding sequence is TGCGCCAGCAGAAAGCTAGCGGGTACCTACGAGCAGTACTTC.

CDR3 in DNA: TGTGCCAGCAGCTTGGTGTCGGGTGAAGCTTTCTTT. It codes for CASSLVSGEAFF. The chain couples TRBV5-8 to TRBJ1-1; D not resolved. This CDR3 spans 12 amino acids. The germline V gene encodes CDR1 SGHTS and CDR2 YDEGEE. The V gene lost 0 bases and the J gene lost 7 bases, with 7 bases spanning the gap.

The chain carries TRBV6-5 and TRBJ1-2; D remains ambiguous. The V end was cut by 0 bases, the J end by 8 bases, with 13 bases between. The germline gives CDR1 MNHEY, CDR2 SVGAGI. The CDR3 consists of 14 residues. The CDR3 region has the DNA TGTGCCAGCAGTTACTCATGGAGAGCTCGGGGCTACACCTTC. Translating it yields CASSYSWRARGYTF.

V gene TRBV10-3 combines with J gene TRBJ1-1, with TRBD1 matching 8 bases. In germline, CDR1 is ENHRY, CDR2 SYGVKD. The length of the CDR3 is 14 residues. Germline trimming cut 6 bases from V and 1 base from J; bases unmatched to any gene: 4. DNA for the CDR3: TGTGCCATCAGACTCGGACAGGGGAACACTGAAGCTTTCTTT. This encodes CAIRLGQGNTEAFF.

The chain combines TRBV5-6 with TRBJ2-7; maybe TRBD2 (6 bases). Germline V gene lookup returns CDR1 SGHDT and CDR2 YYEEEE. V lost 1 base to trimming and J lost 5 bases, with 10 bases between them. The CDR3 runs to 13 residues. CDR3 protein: CASSLKLADEQYF. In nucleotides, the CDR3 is TGTGCCAGCAGCTTGAAGTTAGCGGACGAGCAGTACTTC.

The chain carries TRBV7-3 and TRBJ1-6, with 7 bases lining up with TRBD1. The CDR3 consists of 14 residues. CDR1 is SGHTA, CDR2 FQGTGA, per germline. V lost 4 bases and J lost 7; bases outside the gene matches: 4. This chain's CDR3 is CASSWGTANSPLHF. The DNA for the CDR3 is TGTGCCAGCAGCTGGGGGACAGCAAATTCACCCCTCCACTTT.